The 13 T cell receptor beta chains given below trace back to one sample, sequenced in a study of beta chain features in type 1 diabetes. As every portion of the isolated RNA was reverse transcribed, the sequencing read expressed TCRB transcripts. The assay was immunoSEQ multiplex PCR, and TCRdb's table has in-frame clones only and misses some. The sample has around 130,000 clones, roughly 10% seen once. Overall study findings and caveats: Moderate but significant shortening of TCRB CDR3s was recorded in all four CD4+ subsets from Type 1 diabetes patients.

Their specific antigens are unknown. Material for sequencing was central memory CD4+ T cells from blood. The receptors derive from a man aged 30 to 39 with type 1 diabetes.

The CDR3 spells CASSPGSWGTTFF. DNA for the CDR3: TGTGCCAGCAGCCCGGGGAGTTGGGGTACAACTTTCTTT. The V gene is TRBV7-2, the J gene TRBJ1-1; D call uncertain. V was clipped by 5 bases and J by 12 bases, with 19 bases between them. This CDR3 spans 13 amino acids. CDR1 is SGHTA, CDR2 FQGNSA, per germline.

This clone has a handful of counts. V is TRBV5-4 and J is TRBJ2-5; 8 positions match TRBD2. CDR1 and CDR2 (germline): SGHNT, YYREEE (reference sequence). V lost 7 bases, J lost 5 bases, and 10 bases stayed unmatched. The length of the CDR3 is 14 residues. In DNA form, the CDR3 reads TGTGCCAGCTCCCGGGGGGGGACAAGTGAGACCCAGTACTTC. Its protein product is CASSRGGTSETQYF.

The V gene is TRBV5-1, the J gene TRBJ2-2; possible D gene TRBD1, 5 bases. CDR1 SGHRS and CDR2 YFSETQ come from the germline V gene. V was pared by 0 bases and J by 4 bases, with 13 bases between. The CDR3 loop spans 16 amino acids. DNA of the CDR3: TGCGCCAGCAGCTTGGCCGATCAGGGCCGCACCGGGGAGCTGTTTTTT. Residues: CASSLADQGRTGELFF.

J is TRBJ2-5 and V is TRBV7-6; D gene unclear. Trimming left V 4 bases short and J 10 bases short, with 13 bases between. The CDR3 length is 12 residues. Germline lookup yields CDR1 SGHVS and CDR2 FNYEAQ. CDR3 sequence: CASSYRTPDQYF. In DNA form, the CDR3 reads TGTGCCAGCAGCTACCGAACCCCAGACCAGTACTTC. The full variable domain, in which reference TRBV7-6 and TRBJ2-5 provide the parts outside the CDR3, is GAGVSQSPRYKVTKRGQDVALRCDPISGHVSLYWYRQALGQGPEFLTYFNYEAQQDKSGLPNDRFSAERPEGSISTLTIQRTEQRDSAMYRCASSYRTPDQYFGPGTRLLVL.

The V call is TRBV4-1, the J call TRBJ2-1; 14 positions match TRBD2. The V and J ends lost 6 bases and 5 bases, in that order; junction bases with no gene match: 3. The germline gives CDR1 MGHRA, CDR2 YSYEKL. The CDR3 is made up of 15 amino acids. This CDR3 is CASRKGLAGDNEQFF. CDR3 coding DNA: TGCGCCAGCAGGAAGGGACTAGCGGGGGACAATGAGCAGTTCTTC.

The table lists this clone with a few counts. The chain recombines TRBV5-4 with TRBJ2-1, with 9 bases that match TRBD1. Unmatched junction bases numbered 7, after V lost 4 bases and J lost 5 bases. The CDR3 is 15 amino acids. Germline loops: CDR1 SGHNT, CDR2 YYREEE (reference sequence). CDR3 in DNA: TGTGCCAGCAGCCTCCGGACAGGGGACCACAATGAGCAGTTCTTC. Its translation: CASSLRTGDHNEQFF.

This clone turned up a few times. Its ends do not fully match the called genes, so a read error is possible. The J gene is TRBJ2-5, the V gene TRBV7-7, with 11 bases that match TRBD2. The CDR3 runs to 16 residues. Germline CDR1 and CDR2: SSHAT and FNYEAQ (reference sequence). CDR3 residues: CASSLNSGGAAETQYF. CDR3 nucleotides: TGTGCTAGCAGCCTGAATAGCGGGGGGGCGGCAGAGACCCAGTACTTC.

This clone turned up a few times. The gene calls are TRBV18 and TRBJ1-5, with a possible D match to TRBD1 (6 bases). This CDR3 spans 16 amino acids. Germline V lookup: CDR1 KGHSH, CDR2 LQKENI. V was clipped by 3 bases and J by 2 bases, with 14 bases between them. The CDR3 nucleotides read TGTGCCAGCTCACCGCCAGGGGCGGGGGGCAATCAGCCCCAGCATTTT. This codes for CASSPPGAGGNQPQHF. The complete variable domain, with remaining parts taken from reference TRBV18 and TRBJ1-5, reads NAGVMQNPRHLVRRRGQEARLRCSPMKGHSHVYWYRQLPEEGLKFMVYLQKENIIDESGMPKERFSAEFPKEGPSILRIQQVVRGDSAAYFCASSPPGAGGNQPQHFGDGTRLSIL.

This sequence joins TRBV6-5 and TRBJ2-7; D is ambiguous. Germline V gives CDR1 MNHEY, CDR2 SVGAGI. This CDR3 is 13 amino acids long. V shed 8 bases and J shed 3 bases, with 14 bases lying between them. Here the CDR3 reads CASGEELRYEQYF. The CDR3 DNA reads TGTGCCAGCGGAGAAGAGTTACGCTACGAGCAGTACTTC.

This chain links TRBV12-5 with TRBJ2-3; D remains ambiguous. The CDR3 is made up of 12 amino acids. Germline V gene lookup returns CDR1 LGHNT and CDR2 FRNRAP. Trimming removed 1 base from V and 9 bases from J, with 8 bases in between. The CDR3 region has the DNA TGTGCTAGTGGTTTGGCCCCCCGGACGCAGTATTTT. It codes for CASGLAPRTQYF.

This clone was counted only a few times. V usage is TRBV18 and J usage is TRBJ1-2; D not certain. Germline CDR1 is KGHSH and CDR2 is LQKENI. Trimming shortened V by 3 bases and J by 8 bases, and 10 bases separated the two germline ends. The CDR3 is 12 amino acids. The CDR3 sequence: CASSPQAGGYTF. In nucleotides, the CDR3 is TGTGCCAGCTCACCCCAGGCGGGGGGCTACACCTTC.

Concerning this clone: A much larger clone differs from this one at a single base, so this may be a read error. The V gene is TRBV11-2, the J gene TRBJ2-3; no clear D gene. With 6 bases removed from V and 2 bases from J, the gap between germline ends came to 3 bases. The CDR3 spans 11 residues. From germline, CDR1 is SGHAT and CDR2 FQNNGV. In DNA form, the CDR3 reads TGTGCCAGCAGTAACACAGATACGCAGTATTTT. Translated: CASSNTDTQYF.

This clone was seen a handful of times. CDR3 nucleotides: TGTGCCAGCAGCTTGACAGGGGGCCATCGCGAGCAGTACTTC. This gives the protein CASSLTGGHREQYF. V usage is TRBV7-3 and J usage is TRBJ2-7; 10 bases agree with TRBD1. The CDR3 has 14 residues. CDR1 and CDR2 (germline): SGHTA, FQGTGA. V lost 3 bases and J lost 6; bases outside the gene matches: 5.